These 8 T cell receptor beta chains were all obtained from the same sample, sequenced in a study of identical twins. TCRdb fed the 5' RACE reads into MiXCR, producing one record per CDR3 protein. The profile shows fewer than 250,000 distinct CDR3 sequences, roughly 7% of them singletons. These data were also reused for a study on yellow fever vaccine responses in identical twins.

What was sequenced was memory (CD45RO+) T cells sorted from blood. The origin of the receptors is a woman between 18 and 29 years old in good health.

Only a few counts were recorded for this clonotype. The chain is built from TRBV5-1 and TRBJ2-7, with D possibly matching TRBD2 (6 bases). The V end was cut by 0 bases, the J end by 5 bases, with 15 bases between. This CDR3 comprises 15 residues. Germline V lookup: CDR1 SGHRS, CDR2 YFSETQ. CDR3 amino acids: CASSLATGRYDEQYF. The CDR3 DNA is TGCGCCAGCAGCTTGGCAACGGGGAGGTACGACGAGCAGTACTTC.

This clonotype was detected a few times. CDR3 loop: CASRATGSYNEQFF. DNA of the CDR3: TGTGCCAGCAGGGCCACCGGCTCCTACAATGAGCAGTTCTTC. V usage is TRBV2 and J usage is TRBJ2-1; D remains ambiguous. CDR3 length: 14 residues. Germline CDR1 and CDR2: SNHLY and FYNNEI. Trimming removed 6 bases at V and 0 bases at J, with 9 bases between.

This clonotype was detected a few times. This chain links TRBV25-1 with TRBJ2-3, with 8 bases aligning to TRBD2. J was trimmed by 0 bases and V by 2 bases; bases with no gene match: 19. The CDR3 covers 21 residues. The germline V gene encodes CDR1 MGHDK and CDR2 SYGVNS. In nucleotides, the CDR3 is TGTGCCAGCAGTGAAGGGACCCTTACCGCGGGGGGACCAACTAGCACAGATACGCAGTATTTT. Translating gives CASSEGTLTAGGPTSTDTQYF.

CDR3 loop: CASSARLAGVRDEQYF. CDR3 DNA sequence: TGTGCCAGCAGCGCGAGACTAGCGGGAGTCCGGGACGAGCAGTACTTC. The chain is built from TRBV7-9 and TRBJ2-7, with TRBD2 matching over 12 bases. Germline CDR1 SEHNR, CDR2 FQNEAQ (reference sequence). This CDR3 is built from 16 residues. V shed 5 bases and J 5 bases; nucleotides not matched to a gene: 10. The whole variable domain, remainder taken from reference TRBV7-9 and TRBJ2-7, is DTGVSQNPRHKITKRGQNVTFRCDPISEHNRLYWYRQTLGQGPEFLTYFQNEAQLEKSRLLSDRFSAERPKGSFSTLEIQRTEQGDSAMYLCASSARLAGVRDEQYFGPGTRLTVT.

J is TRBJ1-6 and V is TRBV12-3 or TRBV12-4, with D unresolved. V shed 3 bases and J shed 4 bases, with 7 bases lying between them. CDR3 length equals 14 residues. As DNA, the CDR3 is TGTGCCAGCAGTTTTAGGGAATATAATTCACCCCTCCACTTT. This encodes CASSFREYNSPLHF.

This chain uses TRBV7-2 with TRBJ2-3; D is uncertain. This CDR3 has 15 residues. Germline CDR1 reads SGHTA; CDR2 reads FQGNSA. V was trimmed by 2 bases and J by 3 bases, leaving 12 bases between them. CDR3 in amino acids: CASSLLGLGTDTQYF. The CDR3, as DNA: TGTGCCAGCAGCTTATTAGGGTTAGGGACAGATACGCAGTATTTT.

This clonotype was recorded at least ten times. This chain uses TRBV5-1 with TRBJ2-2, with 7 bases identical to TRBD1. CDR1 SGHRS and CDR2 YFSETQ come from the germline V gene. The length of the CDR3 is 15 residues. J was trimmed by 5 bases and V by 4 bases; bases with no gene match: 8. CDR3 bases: TGCGCCAGCAGCACAACAGGGGACGGGACCGGGGAGCTGTTTTTT. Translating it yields CASSTTGDGTGELFF.

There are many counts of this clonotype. CDR3 residues: CASSPSFLTSGRAIDEQFF. CDR3 sequence (DNA): TGCGCCAGCAGCCCGTCATTCTTGACTAGCGGGAGGGCCATTGATGAGCAGTTCTTC. The V gene is TRBV5-1, the J gene TRBJ2-1, with 14 bases lining up with TRBD2. Unmatched junction bases numbered 17, after V lost 4 bases and J lost 8 bases. Germline assignment: CDR1 SGHRS and CDR2 YFSETQ. CDR3 length: 19 amino acids. The variable domain in full, completed from reference TRBV5-1 and TRBJ2-1, reads KAGVTQTPRYLIKTRGQQVTLSCSPISGHRSVSWYQQTPGQGLQFLFEYFSETQRNKGNFPGRFSGRQFSNSRSEMNVSTLELGDSALYLCASSPSFLTSGRAIDEQFFGPGTRLTVL.